One and the same sample provided the 28 T cell receptor beta chains below, sequenced in a study of T cell repertoires in cytomegalovirus infection. TCRdb reanalysed the reads using MiXCR and keeps one entry per CDR3 protein. The table lists roughly 230,000 distinct CDR3 sequences, 22% of them singletons. Sequenced: CD8+ T cells from PBMCs. The receptors were gathered from a human donor in good health (CMV status not recorded). Some clones in this sample may be carry-over from other donors' samples.

This clonotype was seen a few times. The V gene is TRBV5-1, the J gene TRBJ2-1; D ambiguous. The CDR3 length is 15 residues. Looked up from germline, CDR1 is SGHRS and CDR2 is YFSETQ. Trimming shortened V by 0 bases and J by 6 bases, and 13 bases separated the two germline ends. The CDR3 DNA follows: TGCGCCAGCAGCTTGGTGGGCGGATCGGCCAATGAGCAGTTCTTC. This sequence encodes CASSLVGGSANEQFF.

This clonotype has a handful of counts. The V gene is TRBV14, the J gene TRBJ1-4; no clear D. CDR3 size: 12 residues. From germline, CDR1 is SGHDN and CDR2 FVKESK. The V end lost 3 bases, the J end lost 8 bases, and 7 bases lay between the germline ends. The CDR3 sequence is CASSQSPEKLFF. The CDR3 nucleotides are TGTGCCAGCAGCCAGTCTCCAGAAAAACTGTTTTTT.

This clonotype was counted only a few times. This chain joins TRBV7-2 and TRBJ2-2; no clear D gene. V was shortened by 7 bases and J by 8 bases, with 11 bases between the two germline ends. Germline-derived CDR1 and CDR2 are SGHTA and FQGNSA. The CDR3 runs 12 residues. The CDR3 DNA reads as TGTGCCAGCATCGGCCTTACGGGGGAGCTGTTTTTT. Translating it yields CASIGLTGELFF.

The genes are TRBV29-1 and TRBJ2-7; no reliable D call. V lost 2 bases, J lost 0 bases, and 2 bases lay in between. Germline V lookup: CDR1 SQVTM, CDR2 ANQGSEA. This CDR3 has 11 amino acids. This CDR3 reads CSVESSYEQYF. CDR3 coding DNA: TGCAGCGTTGAAAGCTCCTACGAGCAGTACTTC.

This clonotype came up many times. The chain joins TRBV4-1 to TRBJ1-1, with TRBD1 matching over 8 bases. After removal of 4 bases from V and 4 bases from J, the junction contained 5 bases not matched to a gene. The V gene's germline CDR1 is MGHRA and CDR2 YSYEKL. The CDR3 runs to 14 residues. CDR3 sequence (DNA): TGCGCCAGCAGCCTTAACAGGGGGGGCACTGAAGCTTTCTTT. It is translated as CASSLNRGGTEAFF.

The genes are TRBV3-1 and TRBJ2-1, with 8 bases that match TRBD1. CDR3 length: 13 residues. After removal of 6 bases from V and 9 bases from J, the junction contained 7 bases not matched to a gene. Germline CDR1 and CDR2: LGHDT and YNNKEL (reference sequence). CDR3: CASSWTGKGEQFF. The DNA of the CDR3 is TGTGCCAGCAGTTGGACAGGGAAGGGTGAGCAGTTCTTC.

The table lists this clonotype with a few counts. The CDR3 DNA reads as TGTGCCAGCACCGACAGTCACAAAAACATTCAGTACTTC. It specifies CASTDSHKNIQYF. The gene calls are TRBV5-6 and TRBJ2-4; perhaps TRBD1 as D (5 bases). This CDR3 has 13 residues. Germline assignment: CDR1 SGHDT and CDR2 YYEEEE. The V end was cut by 6 bases, the J end by 3 bases, with 10 bases between. Drawing the rest from reference TRBV5-6 and TRBJ2-4, the complete variable domain is DAGVTQSPTHLIKTRGQQVTLRCSPKSGHDTVSWYQQALGQGPQFIFQYYEEEERQRGNFPDRFSGHQFPNYSSELNVNALLLGDSALYLCASTDSHKNIQYFGAGTRLSVL.

This chain links TRBV28 with TRBJ2-1, with D perhaps TRBD1 (5 bases). V was shortened by 1 base and J by 5 bases, with 12 bases between the two germline ends. Germline V gives CDR1 MDHEN, CDR2 SYDVKM. The CDR3 is 15 amino acids. Here the CDR3 DNA reads TGTGCCAGCAGTTTATCTGGGGCATGGGACAATGAGCAGTTCTTC. It translates to CASSLSGAWDNEQFF.

This clonotype was observed many times. The chain joins TRBV6-2 or TRBV6-3 to TRBJ2-1; D might be TRBD2 (5 bases). CDR3 length equals 15 residues. Trimming left V 2 bases short and J 4 bases short, with 12 bases between. Germline CDR1 MNHEY, CDR2 SVGEGT. CDR3 residues: CASSYRTGNYNEQFF. Written as DNA, the CDR3 is TGTGCCAGCAGTTACAGGACTGGGAATTACAATGAGCAGTTCTTC.

The chain joins TRBV24-1 to TRBJ2-1; weak D call: TRBD1 (5 bases). From germline, CDR1 is KGHDR and CDR2 SFDVKD. Trimming cost V 8 bases and J 1 base, with 14 bases left between them. The CDR3 has 15 amino acids. The CDR3 DNA is TGTGCCACCAAATCAGGGTCGAATTCCTACAATGAGCAGTTCTTC. Protein sequence: CATKSGSNSYNEQFF.

This clonotype was counted at least ten times. The V gene is TRBV7-8, the J gene TRBJ1-2; the match to TRBD1 covers 7 bases. The V and J ends lost 6 bases and 4 bases, in that order; junction bases with no gene match: 8. This CDR3 contains 14 residues. CDR1 is SGHVS, CDR2 FQNEAQ, per germline. CDR3 nucleotides: TGTGCCAGCAGTATGACAGGGTACGGCTATGGCTACACCTTC. This sequence encodes CASSMTGYGYGYTF. The entire variable domain, with the rest obtained from reference TRBV7-8 and TRBJ1-2, is as follows: GAGVSQSPRYKVAKRGQDVALRCDPISGHVSLFWYQQALGQGPEFLTYFQNEAQLDKSGLPSDRFFAERPEGSVSTLKIQRTQQEDSAVYLCASSMTGYGYGYTFGSGTRLTVV.

The chain links TRBV4-1 to TRBJ2-5; 9 bases match TRBD1. The V segment lost 0 bases and the J segment 4 bases; nucleotides outside the gene matches: 6. The germline V gene has CDR1 MGHRA and CDR2 YSYEKL. The CDR3 sequence is 16 residues long. The CDR3, as DNA: TGCGCCAGCAGCCAAGATCGGGACAGGGAGCCAGAGACCCAGTACTTC. Amino acids: CASSQDRDREPETQYF.

Ten or more counts support this clonotype. The chain carries TRBV7-8 and TRBJ2-5; 7 nucleotides agree with TRBD1. Germline trimming cut 2 bases from V and 4 bases from J; bases unmatched to any gene: 7. The CDR3 loop spans 15 amino acids. Germline V CDR1 and CDR2: SGHVS, FQNEAQ. The CDR3 nucleotides read TGTGCCAGCAGCTTATATCAGGGGGATGGAGAGACCCAGTACTTC. Its translation: CASSLYQGDGETQYF.

This clonotype was picked up many times. The CDR3 region is CASSQGPSGEQYF. CDR3 bases: TGTGCCAGCAGCCAAGGGCCATCGGGAGAGCAGTACTTC. The chain has TRBV7-2 and TRBJ2-7; possibly TRBD2 for D (5 bases). Trimming stripped 5 bases from V and 7 bases from J, with 15 bases between. Looked up from germline, CDR1 is SGHTA and CDR2 is FQGNSA. The CDR3 spans 13 residues.

This clonotype was seen a few times. The V gene is TRBV15, the J gene TRBJ2-1; 10 nucleotides match TRBD2. The CDR3 loop spans 15 amino acids. Germline lookup yields CDR1 LNHNV and CDR2 YYDKDF (reference sequence). V dropped 5 bases and J dropped 5; count of bases not matched to a gene: 6. CDR3 sequence (DNA): TGTGCCACCAGCCAAACTAGCGGGGTCAACAATGAGCAGTTCTTC. It codes for CATSQTSGVNNEQFF.

This clonotype was seen a handful of times. The rearrangement joins TRBV20-1 to TRBJ2-1, with 12 bases matching TRBD2. The V gene's germline CDR1 is DFQATT and CDR2 SNEGSKA (reference sequence). The CDR3 is 13 amino acids. The J segment lost 12 bases and the V segment lost 6 bases, leaving 9 bases of the junction unmatched. CDR3 in amino acids: CSARTSGVAVQFF. DNA for the CDR3: TGCAGTGCCCGGACTAGCGGGGTAGCGGTGCAGTTCTTC.

This chain links TRBV20-1 with TRBJ2-3; no definite D call. Germline CDR1 and CDR2: DFQATT and SNEGSKA (reference sequence). Trimming pared 5 bases from V and 1 base from J, leaving 10 bases between. The CDR3 totals 13 residues. The CDR3 loop is CSAPHWGTDTQYF. The CDR3 coding sequence is TGCAGTGCTCCTCATTGGGGCACAGATACGCAGTATTTT.

The sample holds a few counts of this clonotype. The CDR3 loop reads CSVLQLVGYTF. CDR3 nucleotides: TGCAGCGTTTTACAGTTAGTTGGCTACACCTTC. The J gene is TRBJ1-2, the V gene TRBV29-1; no firm D call. With 5 bases removed from V and 7 bases from J, the gap between germline ends came to 11 bases. Germline-derived CDR1 and CDR2 are SQVTM and ANQGSEA. CDR3 length equals 11 residues.

The chain joins TRBV6-1 to TRBJ2-1; the D call may be TRBD1 or TRBD2 (5 bases each). The V end was cut by 7 bases, the J end by 4 bases, with 17 bases between. Germline CDR1 is MNHNS and CDR2 is SASEGT. The CDR3 is 15 residues long. The CDR3 loop is CASTPGTAFYNEQFF. The CDR3 region has the DNA TGTGCCAGCACCCCCGGGACGGCTTTTTACAATGAGCAGTTCTTC.

This sequence joins TRBV15 and TRBJ2-1; 8 nucleotides agree with TRBD2. In germline, CDR1 is LNHNV, CDR2 YYDKDF (reference sequence). The CDR3 extends over 21 amino acids. V lost 0 bases and J lost 4; bases outside the gene matches: 20. The CDR3 nucleotides are TGTGCCACCAGCAGAGAAGTACCAGCCGAGGAGCCTGGACTAGCATACAATGAGCAGTTCTTC. Translated: CATSREVPAEEPGLAYNEQFF.

This clonotype was observed a handful of times. The chain links TRBV20-1 to TRBJ2-7, with TRBD1 matching 7 bases. This CDR3 has 15 residues. Germline-derived CDR1 and CDR2 are DFQATT and SNEGSKA (reference sequence). V shed 0 bases, J shed 6 bases, and the junction held 11 bases outside the gene matches. In DNA, the CDR3 is TGCAGTGCTAGAGATCGCGCAAGAGGGGGCGTCGAGCAGTACTTC. Amino acid sequence: CSARDRARGGVEQYF.

This clonotype was picked up one time. The chain uses TRBV29-1 and TRBJ2-3; a weak D match, TRBD2 (5 bases). Germline V gene sequence: CDR1 SQVTM, CDR2 ANQGSEA. This CDR3 contains 10 residues. In DNA form, the CDR3 reads TGCACCGCGGGCATAGATACGCAGTATTTT. Protein product: CTAGIDTQYF.

This clonotype was picked up many times. This chain links TRBV7-9 with TRBJ2-3; weak D call: TRBD2 (5 bases). Germline V gene sequence: CDR1 SEHNR, CDR2 FQNEAQ (reference sequence). The V and J ends lost 5 bases and 2 bases respectively, with 11 bases between them. The CDR3 length is 14 residues. CDR3 in amino acids: CASSPDWLTDTQYF. CDR3 sequence (DNA): TGTGCCAGCAGCCCGGACTGGCTCACAGATACGCAGTATTTT. Variable domain in full (rest from reference TRBV7-9 and TRBJ2-3): DTGVSQNPRHKITKRGQNVTFRCDPISEHNRLYWYRQTLGQGPEFLTYFQNEAQLEKSRLLSDRFSAERPKGSFSTLEIQRTEQGDSAMYLCASSPDWLTDTQYFGPGTRLTVL.

This clonotype was seen ten or more times. The chain has TRBV7-9 and TRBJ2-3; D not certain. The V end was cut by 6 bases, the J end by 2 bases, with 3 bases between. Germline V CDR1 and CDR2: SEHNR, FQNEAQ (reference sequence). There are 11 residues in the CDR3. The CDR3 loop reads CASRLTDTQYF. The CDR3, as DNA: TGTGCCAGCAGACTCACAGATACGCAGTATTTT.

The gene calls are TRBV20-1 and TRBJ2-1; TRBD2 matches at 7 bases. This CDR3 comprises 15 residues. CDR1 is DFQATT, CDR2 SNEGSKA, per germline (reference sequence). Trimming removed 1 base from V and 2 bases from J; junction bases left unmatched: 5. The CDR3 loop is CSARAGRGTYNEQFF. The CDR3 coding sequence is TGCAGTGCTAGAGCTGGGCGGGGGACCTACAATGAGCAGTTCTTC.

The chain joins TRBV2 to TRBJ2-7; D remains unclear. Between the trimmed V and J ends, which lost 2 bases and 0 bases, there was a span of 11 bases. Germline V lookup: CDR1 SNHLY, CDR2 FYNNEI. There are 15 residues in the CDR3. CDR3 residues: CASSERPLFSYEQYF. CDR3 bases: TGTGCCAGCAGTGAAAGGCCATTGTTCTCCTACGAGCAGTACTTC.

This clonotype was seen a handful of times. The V call is TRBV9, the J call TRBJ2-5; TRBD1 aligns across 8 bases. Trimming cost V 2 bases and J 2 bases; bases outside gene matches: 8. Germline CDR1 is SGDLS and CDR2 is YYNGEE. CDR3 length: 16 amino acids. CDR3 coding DNA: TGTGCCAGCAGCGTGGGGGCAGGGGGCGAACAAGAGACCCAGTACTTC. It yields the protein CASSVGAGGEQETQYF. Using reference TRBV9 and TRBJ2-5 for the parts outside the CDR3, the full variable domain is DSGVTQTPKHLITATGQRVTLRCSPRSGDLSVYWYQQSLDQGLQFLIQYYNGEERAKGNILERFSAQQFPDLHSELNLSSLELGDSALYFCASSVGAGGEQETQYFGPGTRLLVL.

This clonotype was seen a few times. The chain employs TRBV15 and TRBJ2-3; D remains ambiguous. V shed 0 bases and J shed 1 base, with 8 bases lying between them. The length of the CDR3 is 15 residues. CDR1 is LNHNV, CDR2 YYDKDF, per germline (reference sequence). CDR3 sequence: CATSRDLGRTDTQYF. In DNA, the CDR3 is TGTGCCACCAGCAGAGATCTTGGTCGCACAGATACGCAGTATTTT.